The T cell receptor (beta chain) described here comes from a study of cytomegalovirus exposure and HLA in healthy donors. Regarding the study as a whole: Some public TCRs appeared in many individuals, while most sequences were rare. One later analysis, an examination of the 90 to 150 validation repertoires, found that first-cohort TCR clusters tended to co-occur in them. In vitro work confirmed that a few CMV-associated chains recognize CMV antigens.

The study drew the donors from its approximately 110-subject validation cohort, separate from the roughly 700-subject first cohort. In the case of this clone: Its antigen is unknown.

Clones were sequenced by immunoSEQ multiplex PCR, and TCRdb holds only the in-frame ones, with some missing. The sample contains approximately 99,000 clones, around 95% of which appear only once. Material for sequencing was PBMCs. The TCR originated in a young woman in good health and CMV-seronegative.

In nucleotides, the CDR3 is TGTGCCAGCAGTTTAAAGCAGGGCGACAATTCACCCCTCCACTTT. This codes for CASSLKQGDNSPLHF. The chain links TRBV27 to TRBJ1-6; D possibly corresponds to TRBD1 (5 bases). This CDR3 has 15 amino acids. The germline gives CDR1 MNHEY, CDR2 SMNVEV (reference sequence). The V gene lost 2 bases and the J gene lost 7 bases, with 12 bases spanning the gap.